Following are 25 T cell receptor beta chains from one sample sequenced in a study of blood T cell repertoires in COVID-19. The table came from immunoSEQ multiplex PCR; TCRdb's copy has only in-frame clones and leaves some out. The repertoire holds some 61,000 clones, with 80% to 90% as singletons. Sample: peripheral blood. All receptors come from a man between 60 and 75 years old with acute or convalescent COVID-19.

The rearrangement uses TRBV11-2 and TRBJ1-2, with D uncertain. Germline V lookup: CDR1 SGHAT, CDR2 FQNNGV. The CDR3 is 13 residues long. V was trimmed by 2 bases and J by 5 bases, leaving 9 bases between them. The CDR3 reads CASSLTGDYGYTF. CDR3 coding DNA: TGTGCCAGCAGCTTAACGGGAGATTATGGCTACACCTTC. Complete variable domain (other parts from reference TRBV11-2 and TRBJ1-2): EAGVAQSPRYKIIEKRQSVAFWCNPISGHATLYWYQQILGQGPKLLIQFQNNGVVDDSQLPKDRFSAERLKGVDSTLKIQPAKLEDSAVYLCASSLTGDYGYTFGSGTRLTVV.

The chain is built from TRBV7-8 and TRBJ2-5; unclear D gene. V was cut by 5 bases and J by 1 base, with 11 bases left in between. The germline CDR1 and CDR2 sequences are SGHVS and FQNEAQ. The CDR3 spans 14 residues. CDR3 protein: CASSQDNLQETQYF. The CDR3 DNA reads as TGTGCCAGCAGCCAAGACAACCTCCAAGAGACCCAGTACTTC. Supplemented by reference TRBV7-8 and TRBJ2-5, the full variable domain reads GAGVSQSPRYKVAKRGQDVALRCDPISGHVSLFWYQQALGQGPEFLTYFQNEAQLDKSGLPSDRFFAERPEGSVSTLKIQRTQQEDSAVYLCASSQDNLQETQYFGPGTRLLVL.

The chain uses TRBV30 and TRBJ2-5, with D perhaps matching TRBD1 (5 bases). CDR3 length: 14 residues. Germline V gene sequence: CDR1 GTSNPN, CDR2 SVGIG (reference sequence). The V gene lost 0 bases and the J gene lost 9 bases, with 17 bases spanning the gap. The CDR3 sequence: CAWSVPTGGVAQYF. The CDR3 DNA is TGTGCCTGGAGTGTACCCACAGGTGGGGTGGCCCAGTACTTC.

V and J are TRBV11-2 and TRBJ2-7; a weak D match, TRBD1 (5 bases). Germline lookup yields CDR1 SGHAT and CDR2 FQNNGV. The CDR3 is 11 amino acids. The ends were cut back, 4 bases at V and 6 bases at J, with 7 bases in the middle. The CDR3 sequence is CASSSGLEQYF. In DNA, the CDR3 is TGTGCCAGCAGCTCAGGGCTCGAGCAGTACTTC.

The chain joins TRBV29-1 to TRBJ1-1; maybe TRBD1 (5 bases). With 5 bases removed from V and 2 bases from J, the gap between germline ends came to 12 bases. The CDR3 totals 13 residues. Germline V lookup: CDR1 SQVTM, CDR2 ANQGSEA. The CDR3 region has the DNA TGCAGCGTTCAAAAACAGGTAAACACTGAAGCTTTCTTT. Translation gives CSVQKQVNTEAFF.

V gene TRBV6-5 combines with J gene TRBJ2-3; D is undetermined. Per the germline V gene, CDR1 is MNHEY and CDR2 is SVGAGI. The CDR3 totals 13 residues. V was cut by 5 bases and J by 1 base, with 7 bases left in between. CDR3 loop: CASSIDRTDTQYF. The CDR3 region has the DNA TGTGCCAGCAGTATAGATCGCACAGATACGCAGTATTTT.

The sample holds one count of this clone. The chain carries TRBV28 and TRBJ1-5, with TRBD1 as a possible D gene (6 bases). Germline V gene sequence: CDR1 MDHEN, CDR2 SYDVKM. The CDR3 totals 14 residues. Trimming cost V 8 bases and J 2 bases, with 13 bases left between them. CDR3 sequence reads: CASVGGAGNQPQHF. The CDR3 DNA reads TGTGCCAGCGTCGGGGGGGCGGGCAATCAGCCCCAGCATTTT.

V gene TRBV7-9 combines with J gene TRBJ2-7; D remains unclear. The germline V gene has CDR1 SEHNR and CDR2 FQNEAQ (reference sequence). The CDR3 sequence is 16 residues long. V lost 5 bases, J lost 0 bases, and 17 bases lay in between. CDR3 in amino acids: CASSPSPGQISYEQYF. The CDR3 DNA reads TGTGCCAGCAGCCCCTCGCCAGGTCAAATCTCCTACGAGCAGTACTTC.

The CDR3 coding sequence is TGTGCCAGCAGCCCAGACAGGTTCTCCTACGAGCAGTACTTC. Residues: CASSPDRFSYEQYF. This rearrangement joins TRBV7-3 to TRBJ2-7; TRBD1 is a possible D gene (6 bases). This CDR3 has 14 amino acids. Germline lookup yields CDR1 SGHTA and CDR2 FQGTGA. The ends were cut back, 5 bases at V and 0 bases at J, with 11 bases in the middle.

The chain employs TRBV18 and TRBJ2-3, with 11 bases matching TRBD2. The CDR3 sequence is 15 residues long. The germline V gene encodes CDR1 KGHSH and CDR2 LQKENI. V was pared by 4 bases and J by 2 bases, with 2 bases of the junction left unmatched. The CDR3 spells CASSHSGGATDTQYF. CDR3 in DNA: TGTGCCAGCTCACATAGCGGGGGGGCCACAGATACGCAGTATTTT.

Note on this clone: One junction end disagrees with the germline gene, perhaps due to a read error. This rearrangement joins TRBV12-3 or TRBV12-4 to TRBJ1-4; 9 positions match TRBD1. The CDR3 extends over 13 amino acids. The CDR3 sequence is CASSKRMRDRVVF. The CDR3 coding sequence is TGTGCCAGCAGCAAAAGAATGAGGGACAGGGTCGTATTT.

This chain connects TRBV3-1 (or the pseudogene TRBV3-2) to TRBJ1-2; D might be TRBD1 (6 bases). CDR1 LGHDT and CDR2 YNNKEL come from the germline V gene (reference sequence). The CDR3 extends over 16 amino acids. Trimming took 4 bases from V and 4 from J, leaving 19 bases between them. CDR3 DNA sequence: TGTGCCAGCAGCCCCACCAAAAATACAGGGATCTATGGCTACACCTTC. Translating it yields CASSPTKNTGIYGYTF.

The chain combines TRBV27 with TRBJ1-1, with D perhaps matching TRBD1 (6 bases). The CDR3 consists of 13 residues. Germline V CDR1 and CDR2: MNHEY, SMNVEV (reference sequence). V lost 1 base and J 6 bases, leaving 9 bases between the germline ends. This chain's CDR3 is CASSLLGGAEAFF. The CDR3 DNA is TGTGCCAGCAGTTTATTAGGGGGTGCTGAAGCTTTCTTT.

The genes are TRBV20-1 and TRBJ2-3, with 10 bases lining up with TRBD2. The length of the CDR3 is 14 residues. Germline V lookup: CDR1 DFQATT, CDR2 SNEGSKA (reference sequence). V shed 3 bases, J shed 8 bases, and the junction held 8 bases outside the gene matches. The CDR3, as DNA: TGCAGTGCTAGTTCAGCGGGGGGGCTGGTTACGCAGTATTTT. Residues: CSASSAGGLVTQYF.

The chain carries TRBV5-1 and TRBJ1-2; 7 nucleotides match TRBD1. The germline CDR1 and CDR2 sequences are SGHRS and YFSETQ. The J segment lost 8 bases and the V segment lost 4 bases, leaving 11 bases of the junction unmatched. The CDR3 length is 14 residues. The CDR3 nucleotides are TGCGCCAGCAGCCACGGACAGGAGTCCAGCGGCTACACCTTC. Translating it yields CASSHGQESSGYTF.

V usage is TRBV5-1 and J usage is TRBJ1-3; no firm D call. V lost 5 bases and J 1 base, leaving 13 bases between the germline ends. CDR3 size: 15 residues. Germline loops: CDR1 SGHRS, CDR2 YFSETQ. CDR3 amino acids: CASSFGEGSGNTIYF. In DNA form, the CDR3 reads TGCGCCAGCAGTTTTGGGGAGGGTTCTGGAAACACCATATATTTT.

The J gene is TRBJ1-4, the V gene TRBV11-2; unclear D gene. Trimming removed 3 bases from V and 8 bases from J, with 10 bases in between. Germline lookup yields CDR1 SGHAT and CDR2 FQNNGV. The CDR3 totals 13 residues. CDR3: CASSLNGREKLFF. Written as DNA, the CDR3 is TGTGCCAGCAGCTTGAATGGGAGGGAAAAACTGTTTTTT.

This sequence joins TRBV11-2 and TRBJ1-2; D is possibly TRBD1 (6 bases). CDR3 length: 12 amino acids. Trimming pared 3 bases from V and 8 bases from J, leaving 10 bases between. The germline V gene encodes CDR1 SGHAT and CDR2 FQNNGV. CDR3 sequence (DNA): TGTGCCAGCAGCTTCGGGGGGCGGGGCTACACCTTC. Its translation is CASSFGGRGYTF.

The rearrangement uses TRBV12-3 or TRBV12-4 and TRBJ1-4, with D possibly matching TRBD1 (5 bases). V was clipped by 8 bases and J by 8 bases, with 15 bases between them. The CDR3 runs 13 residues. Here the CDR3 DNA reads TGTGCCAGCGGCGGTGGGGGGAGGGAAAAACTGTTTTTT. Amino acids: CASGGGGREKLFF.

This clone has only a few counts. This chain uses TRBV29-1 with TRBJ1-1; tentative D call: TRBD1 (6 bases). This CDR3 has 13 amino acids. Germline V lookup: CDR1 SQVTM, CDR2 ANQGSEA. V was trimmed by 6 bases and J by 10 bases, leaving 21 bases between them. CDR3: CSVDVRLTGRAFF. The CDR3 nucleotides are TGCAGCGTCGACGTTAGGTTGACAGGACGAGCTTTCTTT.

This clone has just one count. The chain uses TRBV6-6 and TRBJ1-4, with D tentatively TRBD1 (5 bases). V was trimmed by 10 bases and J by 7 bases, leaving 19 bases between them. There are 14 residues in the CDR3. The germline V gene encodes CDR1 MNHNY and CDR2 SVGAGI (reference sequence). The CDR3 here is CATRRFGRGEKLFF. Written as DNA, the CDR3 is TGTGCCACCAGGCGGTTCGGGAGGGGTGAAAAACTGTTTTTT.

This sequence joins TRBV18 and TRBJ1-4; D not certain. The V and J ends lost 3 bases and 3 bases respectively, with 11 bases between them. The CDR3 totals 15 residues. Per the germline V gene, CDR1 is KGHSH and CDR2 is LQKENI. DNA of the CDR3: TGTGCCAGCTCACCCGGGAGGAATTCTAATGAAAAACTGTTTTTT. Translating gives CASSPGRNSNEKLFF. Complete variable domain (other parts from reference TRBV18 and TRBJ1-4): NAGVMQNPRHLVRRRGQEARLRCSPMKGHSHVYWYRQLPEEGLKFMVYLQKENIIDESGMPKERFSAEFPKEGPSILRIQQVVRGDSAAYFCASSPGRNSNEKLFFGSGTQLSVL.

The chain uses TRBV9 and TRBJ1-3; D is perhaps TRBD1 (6 bases). V was clipped by 3 bases and J by 4 bases, with 17 bases between them. CDR1 is SGDLS and CDR2 is YYNGEE in the germline V gene. The CDR3 spans 16 residues. DNA of the CDR3: TGTGCCAGCAGCGGCGGGGGGGCGATCTCGGGAAACACCATATATTTT. This sequence encodes CASSGGGAISGNTIYF. Full variable domain (outside the CDR3, taken from reference TRBV9 and TRBJ1-3): DSGVTQTPKHLITATGQRVTLRCSPRSGDLSVYWYQQSLDQGLQFLIQYYNGEERAKGNILERFSAQQFPDLHSELNLSSLELGDSALYFCASSGGGAISGNTIYFGEGSWLTVV.

V usage is TRBV3-1 (or the pseudogene TRBV3-2) and J usage is TRBJ1-1, with D possibly TRBD1 on 5 matching bases. This CDR3 spans 13 amino acids. Germline V gene sequence: CDR1 LGHDT, CDR2 YNNKEL (reference sequence). Trimming cost V 4 bases and J 3 bases, with 9 bases left between them. DNA for the CDR3: TGTGCCAGCAGCCCGACGGGGGACACTGAAGCTTTCTTT. Amino acids: CASSPTGDTEAFF.

The chain employs TRBV29-1 and TRBJ1-5; perhaps TRBD1 as D (5 bases). With 6 bases removed from V and 4 bases from J, the gap between germline ends came to 10 bases. Germline V gene sequence: CDR1 SQVTM, CDR2 ANQGSEA. This CDR3 comprises 12 residues. CDR3 DNA: TGCAGCGTCGGGGGGATTAATCAGCCCCAGCATTTT. Translated, it gives CSVGGINQPQHF.